This T cell receptor beta chain originates from a study of blood T cell repertoires in COVID-19. Overall study: Sources were T cells, B-cell-depleted T cells, or PBMCs; the material itself was cDNA or gDNA.

The V and J ends lost 2 bases and 5 bases, in that order; junction bases with no gene match: 4. This CDR3 region has 15 residues. Germline-derived CDR1 and CDR2 are SNHLY and FYNNEI. Authors' analysis steps: Reference gene primer amplification yielded estimated nucleated cell counts. Repertoires were generated with immunoSEQ multiplex PCR, while TCRdb's copy carries only in-frame clones and drops some. D and trimming were read from the DNA, whereas the V and J calls and clone size are those reported in that table. Counted here are roughly 410,000 clones, about 88% occurring once; the ten biggest clones make up roughly 1.5%.

The sequence was collected from a woman between 35 and 50 years old with COVID-19, enrolled during active disease. Sample: peripheral blood. The chain uses TRBV2 and TRBJ2-5, with 11 nucleotides matching TRBD2. As DNA, the CDR3 is TGTGCCAGCAGTGAATCTAGCGGGGGGTCTGAGACCCAGTACTTC. It specifies CASSESSGGSETQYF. Supplemented by reference TRBV2 and TRBJ2-5, the full variable domain reads EPEVTQTPSHQVTQMGQEVILRCVPISNHLYFYWYRQILGQKVEFLVSFYNNEISEKSEIFDDQFSVERPDGSNFTLKIRSTKLEDSAMYFCASSESSGGSETQYFGPGTRLLVL.